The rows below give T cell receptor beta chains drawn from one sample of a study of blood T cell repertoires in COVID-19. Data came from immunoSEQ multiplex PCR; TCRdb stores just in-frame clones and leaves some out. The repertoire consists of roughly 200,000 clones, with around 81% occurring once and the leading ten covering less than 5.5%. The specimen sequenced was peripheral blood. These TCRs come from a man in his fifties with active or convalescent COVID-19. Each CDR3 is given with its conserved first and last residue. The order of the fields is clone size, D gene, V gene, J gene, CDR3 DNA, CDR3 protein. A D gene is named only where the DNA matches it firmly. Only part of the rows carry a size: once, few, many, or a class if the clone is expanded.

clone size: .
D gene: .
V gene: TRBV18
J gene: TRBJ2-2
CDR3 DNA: TGTGCCAGCTCACCATCTACGGCGAGGACCGGGGAGCTGTTTTTT
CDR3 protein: CASSPSTARTGELFF

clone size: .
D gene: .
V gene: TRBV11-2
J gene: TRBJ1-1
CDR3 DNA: TGTGCCAGCAGCTTAGGCGCCGGTCCGAACACTGAAGCTTTCTTT
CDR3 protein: CASSLGAGPNTEAFF

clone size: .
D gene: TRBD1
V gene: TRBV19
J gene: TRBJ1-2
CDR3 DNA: TGTGCCAGTAGTCCCGGGACAGGGAGCTATGGCTACACCTTC
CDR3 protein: CASSPGTGSYGYTF

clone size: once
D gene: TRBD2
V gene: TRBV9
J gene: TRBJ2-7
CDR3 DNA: TGTGCCAGCAGCGTAGACGAGCGGGGGTGGTACGAGCAGTACTTC
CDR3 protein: CASSVDERGWYEQYF

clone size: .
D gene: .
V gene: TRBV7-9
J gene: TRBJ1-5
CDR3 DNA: TGTGCCAGCAGCTTCCCGAATCAGCCCCAGCATTTT
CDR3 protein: CASSFPNQPQHF

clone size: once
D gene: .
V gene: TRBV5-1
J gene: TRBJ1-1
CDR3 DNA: TGCGCCAGCAGCCTTAACGCGGCAGGGAAGAACACTGAAGCTTTCTTT
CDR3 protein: CASSLNAAGKNTEAFF

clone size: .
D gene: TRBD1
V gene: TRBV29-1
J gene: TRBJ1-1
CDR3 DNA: TGCAGCGTTGTGAACCGACAGGGGAAGTTTGGGAATGGAGCTTTCTTT
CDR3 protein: CSVVNRQGKFGNGAFF

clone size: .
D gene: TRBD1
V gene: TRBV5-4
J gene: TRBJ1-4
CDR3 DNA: TGTGCCAGCAGCCTGGGACAGGCCAATGAAAAACTGTTTTTT
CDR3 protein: CASSLGQANEKLFF

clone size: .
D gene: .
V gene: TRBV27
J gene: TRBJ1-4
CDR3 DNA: TGTGCCAGCAGTCCACGCTATGCAACTAATGAAAAACTGTTTTTT
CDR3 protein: CASSPRYATNEKLFF

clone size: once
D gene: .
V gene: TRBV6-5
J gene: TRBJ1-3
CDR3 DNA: TGTGCCAGTGGTAGCTCTGGAAACACCATATATTTT
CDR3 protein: CASGSSGNTIYF

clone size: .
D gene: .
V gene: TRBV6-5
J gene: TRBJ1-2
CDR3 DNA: TGTGCCAGCAGTTACTTGGCAACCTATGGCTACACCTTC
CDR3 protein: CASSYLATYGYTF

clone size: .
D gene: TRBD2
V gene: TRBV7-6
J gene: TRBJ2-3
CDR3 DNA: TGTGCCAGCAGCCCGGAAGTAGCGGGGGGCACAGATACGCAGTATTTT
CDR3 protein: CASSPEVAGGTDTQYF

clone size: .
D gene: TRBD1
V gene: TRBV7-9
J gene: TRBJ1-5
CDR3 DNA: TGTGCCAGCAGCCAAGACAGGGTAATTAATCAGCCCCAGCATTTT
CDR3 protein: CASSQDRVINQPQHF

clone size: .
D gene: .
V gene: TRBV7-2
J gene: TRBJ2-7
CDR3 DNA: TGTGCCAGCAGCCTCAGGGTGGTACCCTACGAGCAGTACTTC
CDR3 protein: CASSLRVVPYEQYF

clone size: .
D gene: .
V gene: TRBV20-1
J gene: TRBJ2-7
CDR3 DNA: TGCAGTGCTAATCGGGGAAGGGAGCAGTACTTC
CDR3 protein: CSANRGREQYF

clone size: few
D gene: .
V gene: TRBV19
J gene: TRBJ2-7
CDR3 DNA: TGTGCCAGTAGTATAGATCGTCCCCTCCCCCCCAGCTCCTACGAGCAGTACTTC
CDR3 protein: CASSIDRPLPPSSYEQYF

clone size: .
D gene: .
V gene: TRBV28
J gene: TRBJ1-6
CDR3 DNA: TGTGCCAGCAGTCTCCAGAATTCACCCCTCCACTTT
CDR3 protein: CASSLQNSPLHF

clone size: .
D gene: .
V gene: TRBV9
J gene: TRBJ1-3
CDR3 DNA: TGTGCCAGCAGCGTGGGACTTGTCTCGAACACCATATATTTT
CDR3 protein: CASSVGLVSNTIYF

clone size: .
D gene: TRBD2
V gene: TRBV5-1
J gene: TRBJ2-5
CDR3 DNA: TGCGCCAGCACCCCCGGTGGCGGGGGGGCAGAGGAGACCCAGTACTTC
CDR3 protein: CASTPGGGGAEETQYF

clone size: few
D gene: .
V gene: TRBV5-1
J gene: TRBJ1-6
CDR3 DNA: TGCGCCAGCAGCTTGGGCTTTGAGAGTTCACCCCTCCACTTT
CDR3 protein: CASSLGFESSPLHF

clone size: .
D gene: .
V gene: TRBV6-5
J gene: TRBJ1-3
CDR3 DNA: TGTGCCTCCTGCCGGGTAGGAAACACCATATATTTT
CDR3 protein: CASCRVGNTIYF

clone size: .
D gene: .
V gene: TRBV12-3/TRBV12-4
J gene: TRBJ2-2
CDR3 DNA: TGTGCCAGCAGTTTGAGAAACACCGGGGAGCTGTTTTTT
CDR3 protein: CASSLRNTGELFF

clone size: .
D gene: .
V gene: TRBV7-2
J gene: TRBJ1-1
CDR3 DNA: TGTGCCAGCAGCTTAAATTCTGTGAACACTGAAGCTTTCTTT
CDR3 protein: CASSLNSVNTEAFF

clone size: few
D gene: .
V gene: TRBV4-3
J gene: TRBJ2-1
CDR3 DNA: TGCGCCAGCAGCCAAGATCTAGGCCAGCGGGCCAACAATGAGCAGTTCTTC
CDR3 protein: CASSQDLGQRANNEQFF

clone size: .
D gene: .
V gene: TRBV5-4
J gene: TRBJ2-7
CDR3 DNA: TGTGCCAGCAGCTTGGGTATAGTTGGGCCTGGCGAGCAGTACTTC
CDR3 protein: CASSLGIVGPGEQYF

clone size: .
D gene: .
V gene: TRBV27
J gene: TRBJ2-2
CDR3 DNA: TGTGCCAGCAAAATTCAGGGGGGCACCGGGGAGCTGTTTTTT
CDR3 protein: CASKIQGGTGELFF

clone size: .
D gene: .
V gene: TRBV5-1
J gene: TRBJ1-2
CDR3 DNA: TGCGCCAGCAGCTCACCACAGGGAACTAACTATGGCTACACCTTC
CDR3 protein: CASSSPQGTNYGYTF

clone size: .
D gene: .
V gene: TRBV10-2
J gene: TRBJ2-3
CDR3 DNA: TGCGCCAGCACTTTTGCGGGGGATACGCAGTATTTT
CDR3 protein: CASTFAGDTQYF

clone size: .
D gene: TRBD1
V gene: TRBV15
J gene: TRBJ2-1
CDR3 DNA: TGTGCCACCAGCAGAGGGACAGGGATTTACAATGAGCAGTTCTTC
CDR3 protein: CATSRGTGIYNEQFF

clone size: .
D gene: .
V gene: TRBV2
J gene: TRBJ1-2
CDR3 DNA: TGTGCCAGCAGTGTGAAGGGAGGTGGTGGCTACACCTTC
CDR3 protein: CASSVKGGGGYTF

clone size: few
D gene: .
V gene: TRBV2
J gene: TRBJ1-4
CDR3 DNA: TGTGCCACCAGCCGGGACTCGAATGAAAAACTGTTTTTT
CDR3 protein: CATSRDSNEKLFF

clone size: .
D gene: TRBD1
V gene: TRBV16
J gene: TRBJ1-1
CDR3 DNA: TGTGCCAGCAGCCAACCCAGGGGGATGAGGGCTACTGAAGCTTTCTTT
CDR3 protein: CASSQPRGMRATEAFF

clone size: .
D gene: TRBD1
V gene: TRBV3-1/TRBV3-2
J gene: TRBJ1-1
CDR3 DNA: TGTGCCAGCAGCCAAGAAAGACCTCCGGGACAGGGAGCTTTCTTT
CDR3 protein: CASSQERPPGQGAFF

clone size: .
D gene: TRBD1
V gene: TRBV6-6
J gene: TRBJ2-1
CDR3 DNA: TGTGCCAGCAGGTCGACAGGGGGCCTGTTCAATGAGCAGTTCTTC
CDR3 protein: CASRSTGGLFNEQFF

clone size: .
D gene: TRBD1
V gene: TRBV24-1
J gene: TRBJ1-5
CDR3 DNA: TGTGCCACCAGTGATTCGACAGGGCTGGGCAATCAGCCCCAGCATTTT
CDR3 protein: CATSDSTGLGNQPQHF

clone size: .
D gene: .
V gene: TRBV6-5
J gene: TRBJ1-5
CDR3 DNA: TGTGCCAGCAGTTACTCAGGGGGGGCTGGTCAGCCCCAGCATTTT
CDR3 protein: CASSYSGGAGQPQHF